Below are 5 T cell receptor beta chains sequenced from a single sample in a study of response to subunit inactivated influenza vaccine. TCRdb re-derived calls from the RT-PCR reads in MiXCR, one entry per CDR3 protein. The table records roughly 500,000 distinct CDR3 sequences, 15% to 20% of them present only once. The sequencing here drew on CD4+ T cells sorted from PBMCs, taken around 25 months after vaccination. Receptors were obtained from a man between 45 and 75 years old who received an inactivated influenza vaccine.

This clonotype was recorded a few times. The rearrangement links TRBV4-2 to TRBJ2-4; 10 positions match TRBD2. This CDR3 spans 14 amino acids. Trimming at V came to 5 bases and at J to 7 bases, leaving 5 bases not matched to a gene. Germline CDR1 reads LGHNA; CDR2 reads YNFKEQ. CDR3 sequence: CASSVSGRGNIQYF. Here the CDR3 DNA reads TGTGCCAGCAGCGTCAGCGGGAGGGGTAACATTCAGTACTTC.

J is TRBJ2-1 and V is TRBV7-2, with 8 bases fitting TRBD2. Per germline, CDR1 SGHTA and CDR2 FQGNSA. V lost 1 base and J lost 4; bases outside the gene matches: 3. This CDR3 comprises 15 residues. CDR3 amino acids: CASSLGAGGYNEQFF. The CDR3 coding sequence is TGTGCCAGCAGCTTAGGGGCGGGGGGTTACAATGAGCAGTTCTTC.

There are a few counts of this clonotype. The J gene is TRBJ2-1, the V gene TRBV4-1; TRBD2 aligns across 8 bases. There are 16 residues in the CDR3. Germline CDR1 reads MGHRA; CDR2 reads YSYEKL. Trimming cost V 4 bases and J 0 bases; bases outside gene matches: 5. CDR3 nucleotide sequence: TGCGCCAGCAGCCGATACGGGGGGGGCTCCTACAATGAGCAGTTCTTC. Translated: CASSRYGGGSYNEQFF.

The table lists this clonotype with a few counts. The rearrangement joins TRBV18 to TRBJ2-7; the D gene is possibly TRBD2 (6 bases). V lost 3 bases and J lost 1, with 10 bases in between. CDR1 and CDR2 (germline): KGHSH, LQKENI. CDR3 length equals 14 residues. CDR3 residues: CASSPKTSSYEQYF. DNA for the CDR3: TGTGCCAGCTCACCCAAGACTAGTTCCTACGAGCAGTACTTC.

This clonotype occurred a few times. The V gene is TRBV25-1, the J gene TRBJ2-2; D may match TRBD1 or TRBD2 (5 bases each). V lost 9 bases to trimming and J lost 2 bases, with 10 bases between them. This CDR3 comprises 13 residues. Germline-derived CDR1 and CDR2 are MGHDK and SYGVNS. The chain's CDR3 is CARQRGNTGELFF. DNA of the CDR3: TGTGCCAGACAGAGGGGTAACACCGGGGAGCTGTTTTTT.